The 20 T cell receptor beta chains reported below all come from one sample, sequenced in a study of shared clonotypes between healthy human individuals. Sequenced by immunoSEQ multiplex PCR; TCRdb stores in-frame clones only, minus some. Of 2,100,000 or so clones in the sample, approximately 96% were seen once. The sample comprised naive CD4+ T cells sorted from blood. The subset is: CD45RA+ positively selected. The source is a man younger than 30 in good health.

The CDR3 DNA reads TGTGCCAGCAGTTCCTCCCGACCCGGGGGCGAGCAGTACTTC. It specifies CASSSSRPGGEQYF. The chain couples TRBV27 to TRBJ2-7, with a possible D match to TRBD2 (6 bases). CDR1 MNHEY and CDR2 SMNVEV come from the germline V gene (reference sequence). The CDR3 extends over 14 amino acids. The germline V and J ends were trimmed by 4 bases and 6 bases, with 16 bases remaining between them.

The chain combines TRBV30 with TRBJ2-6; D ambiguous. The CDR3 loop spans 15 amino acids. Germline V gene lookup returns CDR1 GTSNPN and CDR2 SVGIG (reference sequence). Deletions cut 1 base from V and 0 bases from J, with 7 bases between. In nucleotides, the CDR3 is TGTGCCTGGAGTGAAAAACTCTCTGGGGCCAACGTCCTGACTTTC. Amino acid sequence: CAWSEKLSGANVLTF.

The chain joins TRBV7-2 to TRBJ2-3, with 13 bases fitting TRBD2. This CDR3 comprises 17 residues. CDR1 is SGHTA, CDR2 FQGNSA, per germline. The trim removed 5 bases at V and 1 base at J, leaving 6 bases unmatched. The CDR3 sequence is CASSRTSGGPRTDTQYF. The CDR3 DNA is TGTGCCAGCAGCCGGACTAGCGGGGGACCCCGCACAGATACGCAGTATTTT.

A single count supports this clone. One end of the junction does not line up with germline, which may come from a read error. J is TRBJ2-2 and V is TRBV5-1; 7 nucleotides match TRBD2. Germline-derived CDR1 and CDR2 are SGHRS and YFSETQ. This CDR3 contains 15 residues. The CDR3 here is CACSGESPSTGELFF. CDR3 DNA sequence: TGCGCCTGCAGCGGGGAAAGCCCGAGCACCGGGGAGCTGTTTTTT. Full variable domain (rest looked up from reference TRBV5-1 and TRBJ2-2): KAGVTQTPRYLIKTRGQQVTLSCSPISGHRSVSWYQQTPGQGLQFLFEYFSETQRNKGNFPGRFSGRQFSNSRSEMNVSTLELGDSALYLCACSGESPSTGELFFGEGSRLTVL.

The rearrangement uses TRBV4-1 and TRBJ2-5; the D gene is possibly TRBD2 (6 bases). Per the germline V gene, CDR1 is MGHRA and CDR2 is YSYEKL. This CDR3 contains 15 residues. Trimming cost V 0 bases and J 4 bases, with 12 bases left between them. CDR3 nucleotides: TGCGCCAGCAGCCAAGATGGGAACGGGGGAGAGACCCAGTACTTC. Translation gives CASSQDGNGGETQYF.

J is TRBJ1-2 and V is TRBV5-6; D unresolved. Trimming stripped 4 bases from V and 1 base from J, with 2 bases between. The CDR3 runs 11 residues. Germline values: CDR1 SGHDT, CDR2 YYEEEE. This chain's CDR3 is CASSDNYGYTF. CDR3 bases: TGTGCCAGCAGCGATAACTATGGCTACACCTTC.

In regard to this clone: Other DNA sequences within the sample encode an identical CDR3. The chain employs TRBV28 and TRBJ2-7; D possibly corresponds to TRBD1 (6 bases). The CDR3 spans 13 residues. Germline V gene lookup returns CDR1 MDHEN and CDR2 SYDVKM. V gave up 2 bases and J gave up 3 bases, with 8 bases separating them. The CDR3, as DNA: TGTGCCAGCAGTTTAGGACAGAACTACGAGCAGTACTTC. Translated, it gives CASSLGQNYEQYF.

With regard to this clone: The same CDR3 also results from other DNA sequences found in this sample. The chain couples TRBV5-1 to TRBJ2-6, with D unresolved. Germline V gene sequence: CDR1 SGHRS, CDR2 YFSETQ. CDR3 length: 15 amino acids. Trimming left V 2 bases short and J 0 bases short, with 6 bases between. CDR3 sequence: CASSLGRSGANVLTF. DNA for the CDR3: TGCGCCAGCAGCTTAGGCCGCTCTGGGGCCAACGTCCTGACTTTC.

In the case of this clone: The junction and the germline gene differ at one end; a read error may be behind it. In DNA, the CDR3 is TGTGCCAGCAGTAACTCTAAGAGCCAAGAGACCCAGTACTTC. This encodes CASSNSKSQETQYF. V gene TRBV6-5 combines with J gene TRBJ2-5; no clear D gene. CDR1 and CDR2 (germline): MNHEY, SVGAGI. The CDR3 has 14 amino acids.

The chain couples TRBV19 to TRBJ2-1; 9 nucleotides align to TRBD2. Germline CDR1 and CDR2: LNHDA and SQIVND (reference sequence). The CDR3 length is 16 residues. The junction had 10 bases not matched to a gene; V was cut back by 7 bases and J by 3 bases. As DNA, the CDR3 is TGTGCCAGTACCCCCTCCGGGACTAGCAGCTACAATGAGCAGTTCTTC. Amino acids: CASTPSGTSSYNEQFF.

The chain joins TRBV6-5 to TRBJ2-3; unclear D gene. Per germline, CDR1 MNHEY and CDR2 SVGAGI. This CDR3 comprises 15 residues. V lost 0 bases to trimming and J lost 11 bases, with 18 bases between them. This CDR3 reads CASSYSSGYPTGQYF. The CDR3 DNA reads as TGTGCCAGCAGTTACTCGAGTGGCTATCCCACGGGGCAGTATTTT.

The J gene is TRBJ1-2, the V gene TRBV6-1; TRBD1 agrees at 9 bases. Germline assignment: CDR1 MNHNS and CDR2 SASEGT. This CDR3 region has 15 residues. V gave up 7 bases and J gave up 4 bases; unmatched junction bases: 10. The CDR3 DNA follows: TGTGCCAGCATATCCCCCGGGACAGGGATCTATGGCTACACCTTC. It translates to CASISPGTGIYGYTF.

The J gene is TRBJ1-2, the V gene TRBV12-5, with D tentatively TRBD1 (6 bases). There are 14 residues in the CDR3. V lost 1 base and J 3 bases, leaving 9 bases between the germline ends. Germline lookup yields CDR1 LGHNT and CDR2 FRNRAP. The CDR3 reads CASGLGRGDYGYTF. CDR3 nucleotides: TGTGCTAGTGGTTTGGGCAGGGGAGACTATGGCTACACCTTC.

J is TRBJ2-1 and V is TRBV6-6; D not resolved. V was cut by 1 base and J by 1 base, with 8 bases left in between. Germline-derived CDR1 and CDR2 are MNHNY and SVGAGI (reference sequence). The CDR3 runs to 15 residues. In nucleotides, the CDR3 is TGTGCCAGCAGTTACTTCGAAGCGTCCTACAATGAGCAGTTCTTC. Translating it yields CASSYFEASYNEQFF.

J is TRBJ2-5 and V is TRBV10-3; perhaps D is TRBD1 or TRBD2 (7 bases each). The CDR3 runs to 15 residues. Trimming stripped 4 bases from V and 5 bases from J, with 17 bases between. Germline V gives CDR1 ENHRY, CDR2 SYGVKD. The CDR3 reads CAISGLAGGGETQYF. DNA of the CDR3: TGTGCCATCAGTGGATTGGCAGGGGGAGGGGAGACCCAGTACTTC.

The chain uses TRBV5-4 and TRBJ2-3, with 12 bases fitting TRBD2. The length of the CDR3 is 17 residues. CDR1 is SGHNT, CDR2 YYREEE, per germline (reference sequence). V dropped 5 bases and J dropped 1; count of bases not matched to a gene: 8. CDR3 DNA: TGTGCCAGCAGACTGACTAGCGGGAGAGAGGGCACAGATACGCAGTATTTT. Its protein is CASRLTSGREGTDTQYF.

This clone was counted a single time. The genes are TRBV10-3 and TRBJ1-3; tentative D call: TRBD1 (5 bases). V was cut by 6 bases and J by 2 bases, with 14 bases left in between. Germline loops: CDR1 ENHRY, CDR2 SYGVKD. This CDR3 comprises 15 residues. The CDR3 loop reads CAIRPLEGPGNTIYF. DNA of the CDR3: TGTGCCATCAGGCCGTTAGAGGGGCCTGGAAACACCATATATTTT.

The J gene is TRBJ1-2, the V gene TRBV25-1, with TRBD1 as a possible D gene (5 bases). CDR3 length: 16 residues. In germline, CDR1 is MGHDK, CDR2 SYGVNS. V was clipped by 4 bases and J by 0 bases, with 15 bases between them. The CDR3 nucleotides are TGTGCCAGCAGTGCCCGCCAGGGAAAACCTAACTATGGCTACACCTTC. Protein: CASSARQGKPNYGYTF.

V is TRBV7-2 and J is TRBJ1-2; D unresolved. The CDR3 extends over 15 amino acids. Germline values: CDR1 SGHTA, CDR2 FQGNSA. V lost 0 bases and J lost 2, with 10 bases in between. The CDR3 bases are TGTGCCAGCAGCTTAGCAGGAAACTTAAACTATGGCTACACCTTC. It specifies CASSLAGNLNYGYTF.

The CDR3 DNA sequence: TGTGCCAGCAGCTTAGGAGGCACTAGCGGGGGGCTGACGCAGTATTTT. It codes for CASSLGGTSGGLTQYF. The J gene is TRBJ2-3, the V gene TRBV7-2; 12 bases are a match to TRBD2. Germline values: CDR1 SGHTA, CDR2 FQGNSA. The CDR3 sequence is 16 residues long. V lost 1 base, J lost 9 bases, and 8 bases stayed unmatched.